The TCR beta chain described here comes from a study of T cells in Graves' hyperthyroidism and ophthalmopathy. Whole-study results and caveats: Ophthalmopathy stood apart from stable hyperthyroidism in a 13 V-J model.

There were TCR beta CDR3 regions amplified from RNA transcripts. TCR CDR3 regions were first amplified by RT-PCR with HTBI primers. MiXCR, applied by TCRdb to the multiplex PCR reads, yields one record per CDR3 protein. Of 600,000 to 750,000 distinct CDR3 sequences listed, 17% are singletons. This clonotype was counted at least ten times. Its specificity is unknown. The CDR3 sequence is 15 residues long. V trimming: 1 base; J trimming: 1 base; junction bases outside the gene matches: 4. Per the germline V gene, CDR1 is SGHTA and CDR2 is FQGNSA. The sequence came from a man aged 50-60 years with Graves' hyperthyroidism. The chain joins TRBV7-2 to TRBJ2-7; 7 bases match TRBD2. Input material: blood. The CDR3 spells CASSLVPGGSYEQYF. As DNA, the CDR3 is TGTGCCAGCAGCTTAGTTCCGGGGGGTTCCTACGAGCAGTACTTC.